A selection of T cell receptor beta chains follows, all from one sample in a study of Ad26.COV2.S vaccination and SARS-CoV-2 variants. Assay used: immunoSEQ multiplex PCR; TCRdb lists only in-frame clones, some missing. Of some 460,000 clones listed, 80% to 90% are singletons. The source material was peripheral blood, sampled in a trial of Ad26.COV2.S vaccine versus placebo. Receptor source: a person aged 18 to 65 who received the Ad26.COV2.S COVID-19 vaccine or a placebo. Each CDR3 is given with its conserved first and last residue. A D gene is named only where the DNA matches it firmly. Clone size appears in some rows only: once, few, many, or a class for an expanded clone.

15 TRBJ2-2 TRBV18 TRBD1 NA TGTGCCAGCGCAATGACCTTACAGGGGACCGGGGAGCTGTTTTTT CASAMTLQGTGELFF
15 TRBJ2-1 TRBV7-3 TRBD2 once TGTGCCAGCAGTACCACTAGCGGGGGGGTTAATGAGCAGTTCTTC CASSTTSGGVNEQFF
15 TRBJ1-3 TRBV6-2/TRBV6-3 NA NA TGTGCCAGCAGTTACGTCGGGGGCTCTGGAAACACCATATATTTT CASSYVGGSGNTIYF
14 TRBJ2-7 TRBV4-2 TRBD2 NA TGTGCCAGCAGCTCGGGACTAGCCGCCTACGAGCAGTACTTC CASSSGLAAYEQYF
12 TRBJ2-1 TRBV10-2 NA NA TGCGCCAGCAGTGGTGCCATCAATGAGCAGTTCTTC CASSGAINEQFF
13 TRBJ1-6 TRBV5-6 NA once TGTGCCAGCAGCCGAATTAGTAATTCACCCCTCCACTTT CASSRISNSPLHF
15 TRBJ1-4 TRBV19 TRBD1 NA TGTGCCAGTAGTCCTCGGGGACAGCTTAATGAAAAACTGTTTTTT CASSPRGQLNEKLFF
13 TRBJ2-4 TRBV3-1/TRBV3-2 TRBD2 NA TGTGCCAGCAGCCGAGGACTAGCGGGAGAACAGTACTTC CASSRGLAGEQYF
16 TRBJ2-1 TRBV15 TRBD2 NA TGTGCCACCAGCAGAGATAAGTCTAGCGGGAGTAATGAGCAGTTCTTC CATSRDKSSGSNEQFF
16 TRBJ2-1 TRBV9 NA NA TGTGCCAGCTCCCCCAACCTCTCCCCCCTACCCCCAGAGCAGTTCTTC CASSPNLSPLPPEQFF
15 TRBJ1-3 TRBV28 NA NA TGTGCCAGCAGCTCTCCACCTATGGGGGGAAACACCATATATTTT CASSSPPMGGNTIYF